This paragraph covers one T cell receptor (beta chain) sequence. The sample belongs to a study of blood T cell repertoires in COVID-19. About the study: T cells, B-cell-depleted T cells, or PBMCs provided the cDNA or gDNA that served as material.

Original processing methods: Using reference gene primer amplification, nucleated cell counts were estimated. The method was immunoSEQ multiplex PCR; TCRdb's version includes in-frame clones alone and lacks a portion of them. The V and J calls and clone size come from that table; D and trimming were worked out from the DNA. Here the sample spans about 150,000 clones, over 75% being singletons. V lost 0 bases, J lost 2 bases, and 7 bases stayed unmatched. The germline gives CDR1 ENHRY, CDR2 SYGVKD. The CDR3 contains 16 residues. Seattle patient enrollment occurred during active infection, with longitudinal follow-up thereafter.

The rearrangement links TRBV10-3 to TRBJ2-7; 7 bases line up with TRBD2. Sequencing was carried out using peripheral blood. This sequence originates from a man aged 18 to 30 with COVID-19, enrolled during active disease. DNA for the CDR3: TGTGCCATCAGTGAGTCTCCAGCGGGATCCACCTACGAGCAGTACTTC. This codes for CAISESPAGSTYEQYF.